This T cell receptor (beta chain) was obtained from a study of CD8+ T cells in alopecia areata. General observations from the study: Researchers report lesional scalp, most notably alopecia totalis/universalis, outstripped normal scalp in clonality.

A note on this clone: The antigen remains unidentified.

This CDR3 region has 14 residues. Germline V gene sequence: CDR1 MNHEY, CDR2 SMNVEV (reference sequence). V was trimmed by 3 bases and J by 8 bases, leaving 14 bases between them. cDNA serving as the sequencing template came from extracted, reverse transcribed RNA. The repertoire was sequenced with immunoSEQ multiplex PCR; TCRdb's copy has only in-frame clones and lacks some. The sample includes roughly 150,000 clones, more than 75% of them seen just once. V gene TRBV27 combines with J gene TRBJ2-1, with D possibly matching TRBD1 (5 bases). This TCR derives from a human donor with alopecia areata. This specimen consisted of CD8+ T cells sorted from blood, obtained at week 0. The CDR3 DNA sequence: TGTGCCAGCAGTTTTCGGCAGGGCACCGATGAGCAGTTCTTC. This translates into CASSFRQGTDEQFF.